This TCR beta chain was captured by sequencing in a study of T cells in localized non-small cell lung cancer. Germline values: CDR1 SGHVS, CDR2 FNYEAQ. V was shortened by 4 bases and J by 0 bases, with 15 bases between the two germline ends. This CDR3 contains 16 residues. Study conclusions and caveats: Adjacent uninvolved lung had the highest clonality, suggesting focused antigen responses. Heterogeneity remains possible, as sequencing covered one tumor region only. For the top 100 tumor clones, a median about 50 also appeared in adjacent lung. A higher density of T cells in blood coincided with extended overall survival.

As to this clone: What it binds is not known.

Using immunoSEQ multiplex PCR, the repertoire was profiled, and TCRdb retains in-frame clones only, with some absent. The data contain around 79,000 clones, roughly 80% of them seen just once; the ten biggest clones take up roughly 19%. The input for sequencing was PBMCs, taken before any cancer treatment. The clonotype was recovered from a man aged 40-75 years with stage II squamous cell lung carcinoma. The chain links TRBV7-6 to TRBJ1-1; possible D gene TRBD1, 6 bases. CDR3 in amino acids: CASSSTTGLMNTEAFF. DNA of the CDR3: TGTGCCAGCAGCTCTACTACAGGGCTGATGAACACTGAAGCTTTCTTT.